This T cell receptor beta chain came from a study of immune evolution from preneoplasia to lung adenocarcinoma. CDR1 SGHDN and CDR2 FVKESK come from the germline V gene. The V segment lost 3 bases and the J segment 8 bases; nucleotides outside the gene matches: 4. CDR3 length: 13 amino acids. Generated by immunoSEQ multiplex PCR, the TCRdb table keeps only in-frame clones and is missing some. The sample comprises 14,000 to 15,000 clones, more than 65% of which are singletons, and approximately 3% rests with the top ten. Turning to this clone: No antigen is known for it.

Broader study findings: From normal lung to invasive adenocarcinoma, top clone frequencies appeared to decrease. Later-stage lesions appeared to have more T cells, more diversity, less clonality.

H&E slides confirmed each diagnosis, reviewed by two pathologists independently. Macro-dissection enriched premalignant or tumor cells before nucleic acid extraction. The source material was FFPE minimally invasive lung adenocarcinoma tissue. This chain links TRBV14 with TRBJ1-2, with TRBD1 matching over 9 bases. The TCR was taken from a person between 55 and 80 years old with lung adenocarcinoma. Here the CDR3 DNA reads TGTGCCAGCAGCCAGACAGGGGGACAAGGCTACACCTTC. Protein sequence: CASSQTGGQGYTF.